These T cell receptor beta chains were read from a single sample in a study of blood T cell repertoires in COVID-19. Only in-frame clones appear in the TCRdb table, and some are missing; sequencing was by immunoSEQ multiplex PCR. The top ten clones hold roughly 0.43% of a sample with 90,000 or so clones, about 91% of them seen once. The material sequenced was peripheral blood. The receptors originated from a man aged 55 to 70 with acute or convalescent COVID-19. Both conserved end residues are part of each CDR3. A D gene is named only where the DNA matches it firmly. Clone sizes are given selectively: once, few, many, or a class where the clone is expanded.

size: .
length: 14
D: TRBD1
J: TRBJ2-7
V: TRBV3-1/TRBV3-2
DNA: TGTGCCAGCAGCCCCCGGGACAGTCCCTACGAGCAGTACTTC
CDR3: CASSPRDSPYEQYF

size: .
length: 15
D: TRBD1
J: TRBJ1-6
V: TRBV19
DNA: TGTGCCAGTAGTATAGCGGACAGGGGTCGTTCACCCCTCCACTTT
CDR3: CASSIADRGRSPLHF

size: .
length: 14
D: TRBD1
J: TRBJ2-2
V: TRBV5-6
DNA: TGTGCCAGCAGCTGGGACAGGGACACCGGGGAGCTGTTTTTT
CDR3: CASSWDRDTGELFF

size: .
length: 16
D: TRBD2
J: TRBJ2-5
V: TRBV5-1
DNA: TGCGCCAGCAGCAACCCGACTAGCGGGACCACAGAGACCCAGTACTTC
CDR3: CASSNPTSGTTETQYF

size: .
length: 13
D: .
J: TRBJ2-7
V: TRBV12-3/TRBV12-4
DNA: TGTGCCAGCAGTTTGGGGAGGAGCTACGAGCAGTACTTC
CDR3: CASSLGRSYEQYF

size: .
length: 18
D: .
J: TRBJ2-7
V: TRBV7-9
DNA: TGTGCCAGCAGCTTAGCGGATGACAGGTCCTCCTTCTCCTACGAGCAGTACTTC
CDR3: CASSLADDRSSFSYEQYF

size: .
length: 13
D: .
J: TRBJ2-7
V: TRBV5-4
DNA: TGTGCCAGCAGGGAGGGACTCTCCTACGAGCAGTACTTC
CDR3: CASREGLSYEQYF

size: few
length: 13
D: TRBD1
J: TRBJ1-1
V: TRBV18
DNA: TGTGCCAGCTCACAAGGACAGGGGACGGATGCTTTCTTT
CDR3: CASSQGQGTDAFF

size: .
length: 15
D: .
J: TRBJ1-1
V: TRBV18
DNA: TGTGCCAGCTCACCTCCGACTCTACTGAACACTGAAGCTTTCTTT
CDR3: CASSPPTLLNTEAFF

size: .
length: 17
D: .
J: TRBJ1-1
V: TRBV5-1
DNA: TGCGCCAGCAGCTTGAGCCCCTCCGCGGGGATGAACACTGAAGCTTTCTTT
CDR3: CASSLSPSAGMNTEAFF

size: .
length: 14
D: .
J: TRBJ2-7
V: TRBV5-1
DNA: TGCGCCAGCAGGGATACGGGACAAACCTACGAGCAGTACTTC
CDR3: CASRDTGQTYEQYF

size: .
length: 13
D: .
J: TRBJ2-1
V: TRBV10-3
DNA: TGTGCCAACCGGTTTAGCCCTGACAATGAGCAGTTCTTC
CDR3: CANRFSPDNEQFF

size: once
length: 15
D: .
J: TRBJ2-3
V: TRBV9
DNA: TGTGCCAGCAGCGAACAGGGCCACACATCAGATACGCAGTATTTT
CDR3: CASSEQGHTSDTQYF

size: .
length: 14
D: .
J: TRBJ1-2
V: TRBV4-1
DNA: TGCGCCAGCAGCCACCGATCCGACACCTATGGCTACACCTTC
CDR3: CASSHRSDTYGYTF

size: .
length: 15
D: .
J: TRBJ1-6
V: TRBV18
DNA: TGTGCCAGCTCGCCAGACACAGTATATAATTCACCCCTCCACTTT
CDR3: CASSPDTVYNSPLHF

size: .
length: 15
D: .
J: TRBJ1-1
V: TRBV14
DNA: TGTGCCAGCAGCCAAGATAAGGGGCAGAACACTGAAGCTTTCTTT
CDR3: CASSQDKGQNTEAFF

size: .
length: 12
D: TRBD1
J: TRBJ2-1
V: TRBV5-1
DNA: TGCGCCAGCAGGGACAGGGCCCATGAGCAGTTCTTC
CDR3: CASRDRAHEQFF

size: .
length: 16
D: TRBD1
J: TRBJ1-4
V: TRBV5-1
DNA: TGCGCCAGCAGCTCCGGGACAGGGGTGGCTAATGAAAAACTGTTTTTT
CDR3: CASSSGTGVANEKLFF

size: .
length: 15
D: .
J: TRBJ2-7
V: TRBV6-1
DNA: TGTGCCAGCAGTGAAGCACCGGGGAATCTCTACGAGCAGTACTTC
CDR3: CASSEAPGNLYEQYF

size: .
length: 16
D: TRBD1
J: TRBJ1-1
V: TRBV10-2
DNA: TGCGCCAGCAGCCGAATGACAGGGTCGAGGGGGACTGAAGCTTTCTTT
CDR3: CASSRMTGSRGTEAFF

size: .
length: 13
D: .
J: TRBJ2-7
V: TRBV7-2
DNA: TGTGCCAGCAGCTTCGGGGGTGACTACGAGCAGTACTTC
CDR3: CASSFGGDYEQYF

size: .
length: 11
D: .
J: TRBJ2-5
V: TRBV19
DNA: TGTGCCAGTTCCCTAGGAGAGACCCAGTACTTC
CDR3: CASSLGETQYF